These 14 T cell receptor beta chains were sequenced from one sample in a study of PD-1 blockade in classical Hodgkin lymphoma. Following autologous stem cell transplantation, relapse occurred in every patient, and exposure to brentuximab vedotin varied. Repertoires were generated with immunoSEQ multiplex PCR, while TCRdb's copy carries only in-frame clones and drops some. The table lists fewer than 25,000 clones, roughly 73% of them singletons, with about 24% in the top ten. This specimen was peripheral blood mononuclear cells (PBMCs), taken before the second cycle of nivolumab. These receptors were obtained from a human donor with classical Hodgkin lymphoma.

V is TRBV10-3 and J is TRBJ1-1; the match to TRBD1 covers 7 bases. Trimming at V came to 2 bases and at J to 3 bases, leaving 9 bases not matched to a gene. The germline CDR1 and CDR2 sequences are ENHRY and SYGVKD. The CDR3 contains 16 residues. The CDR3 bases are TGTGCCATCAGTGAGGATCGGGACAGAGTTTACACTGAAGCTTTCTTT. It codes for CAISEDRDRVYTEAFF.

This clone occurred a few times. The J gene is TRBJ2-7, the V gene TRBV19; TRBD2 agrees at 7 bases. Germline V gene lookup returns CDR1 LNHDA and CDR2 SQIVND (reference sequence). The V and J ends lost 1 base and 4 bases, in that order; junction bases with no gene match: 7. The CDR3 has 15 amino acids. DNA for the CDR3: TGTGCCAGTAGTATAGGGGCGGGAGCTATTTACGAGCAGTACTTC. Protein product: CASSIGAGAIYEQYF.

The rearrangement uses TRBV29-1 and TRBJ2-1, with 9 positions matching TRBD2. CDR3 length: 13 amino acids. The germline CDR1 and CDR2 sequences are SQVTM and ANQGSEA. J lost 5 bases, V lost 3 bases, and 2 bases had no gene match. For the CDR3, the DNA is TGCAGCGTTGAGGGACTAGCAAACAATGAGCAGTTCTTC. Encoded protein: CSVEGLANNEQFF.

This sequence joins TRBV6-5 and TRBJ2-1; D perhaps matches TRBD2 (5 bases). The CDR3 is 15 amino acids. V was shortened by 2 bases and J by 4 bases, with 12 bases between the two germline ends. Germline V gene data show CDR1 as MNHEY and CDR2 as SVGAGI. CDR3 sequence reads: CASSYEGQQYNEQFF. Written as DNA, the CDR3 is TGTGCCAGCAGTTACGAGGGTCAGCAATACAATGAGCAGTTCTTC.

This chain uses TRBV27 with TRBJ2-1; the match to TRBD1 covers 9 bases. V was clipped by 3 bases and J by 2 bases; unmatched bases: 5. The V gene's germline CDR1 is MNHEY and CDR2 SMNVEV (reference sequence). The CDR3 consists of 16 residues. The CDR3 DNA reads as TGTGCCAGCAGTTTTAGTGGGACAGGGCCCTACAATGAGCAGTTCTTC. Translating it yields CASSFSGTGPYNEQFF.

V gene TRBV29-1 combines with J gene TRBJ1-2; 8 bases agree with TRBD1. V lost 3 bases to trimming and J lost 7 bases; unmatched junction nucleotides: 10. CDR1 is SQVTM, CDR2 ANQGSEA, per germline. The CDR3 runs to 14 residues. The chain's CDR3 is CSVDSQGATSGYTF. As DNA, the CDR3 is TGCAGCGTTGACAGCCAGGGGGCCACCTCTGGCTACACCTTC. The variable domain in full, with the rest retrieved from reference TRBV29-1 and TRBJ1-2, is SAVISQKPSRDICQRGTSLTIQCQVDSQVTMMFWYRQQPGQSLTLIATANQGSEATYESGFVIDKFPISRPNLTFSTLTVSNMSPEDSSIYLCSVDSQGATSGYTFGSGTRLTVV.

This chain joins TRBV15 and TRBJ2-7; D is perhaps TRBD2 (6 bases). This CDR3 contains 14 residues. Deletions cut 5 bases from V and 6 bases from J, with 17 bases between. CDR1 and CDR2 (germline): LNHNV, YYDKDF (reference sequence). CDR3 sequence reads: CATSAGYGGFEQYF. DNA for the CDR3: TGTGCCACCAGCGCCGGGTATGGGGGGTTCGAGCAGTACTTC.

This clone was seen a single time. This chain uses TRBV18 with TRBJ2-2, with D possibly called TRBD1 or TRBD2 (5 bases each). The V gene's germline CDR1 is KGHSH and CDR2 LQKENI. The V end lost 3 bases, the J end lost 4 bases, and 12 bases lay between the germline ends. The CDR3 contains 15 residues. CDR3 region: CASSPRDDGTGELFF. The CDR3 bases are TGTGCCAGCTCACCCCGGGACGACGGCACCGGGGAGCTGTTTTTT.

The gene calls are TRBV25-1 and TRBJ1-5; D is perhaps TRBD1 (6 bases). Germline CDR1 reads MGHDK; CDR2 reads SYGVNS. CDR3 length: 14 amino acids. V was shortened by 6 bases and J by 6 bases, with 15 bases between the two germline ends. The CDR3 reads CASSRTGGGQPQHF. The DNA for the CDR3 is TGTGCCAGCAGCCGCACGGGGGGCGGTCAGCCCCAGCATTTT.

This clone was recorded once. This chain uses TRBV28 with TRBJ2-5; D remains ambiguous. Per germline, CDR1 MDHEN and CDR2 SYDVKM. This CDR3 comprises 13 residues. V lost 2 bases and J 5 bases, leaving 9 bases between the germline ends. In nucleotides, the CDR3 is TGTGCCAGCAGTTTACTTCCCTGGGAGACCCAGTACTTC. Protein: CASSLLPWETQYF.

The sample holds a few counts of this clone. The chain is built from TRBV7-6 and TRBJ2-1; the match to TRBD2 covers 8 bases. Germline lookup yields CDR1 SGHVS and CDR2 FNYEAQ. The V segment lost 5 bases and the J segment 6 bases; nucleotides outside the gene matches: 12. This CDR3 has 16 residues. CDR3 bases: TGTGCCAGCAGCCCTGAGACTAGCGCCTCGGGCAATGAGCAGTTCTTC. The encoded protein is CASSPETSASGNEQFF. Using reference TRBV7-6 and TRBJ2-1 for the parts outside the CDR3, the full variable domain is GAGVSQSPRYKVTKRGQDVALRCDPISGHVSLYWYRQALGQGPEFLTYFNYEAQQDKSGLPNDRFSAERPEGSISTLTIQRTEQRDSAMYRCASSPETSASGNEQFFGPGTRLTVL.

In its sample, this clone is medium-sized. The DNA of the CDR3 is TGTGCCAGTAGTCAGTCTAGCTATGGCTACACCTTC. Its translation: CASSQSSYGYTF. The V call is TRBV19, the J call TRBJ1-2; D remains ambiguous. The V gene lost 5 bases and the J gene lost 4 bases, with 8 bases spanning the gap. Germline CDR1 LNHDA, CDR2 SQIVND (reference sequence). The CDR3 is 12 residues long.

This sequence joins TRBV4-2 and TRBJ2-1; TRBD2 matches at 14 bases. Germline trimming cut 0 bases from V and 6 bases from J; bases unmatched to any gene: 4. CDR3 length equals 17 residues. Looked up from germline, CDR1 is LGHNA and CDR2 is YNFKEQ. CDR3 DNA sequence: TGTGCCAGCAGCCAAGAGAGACTAGCGGGAGGGCTCAATGAGCAGTTCTTC. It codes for CASSQERLAGGLNEQFF.

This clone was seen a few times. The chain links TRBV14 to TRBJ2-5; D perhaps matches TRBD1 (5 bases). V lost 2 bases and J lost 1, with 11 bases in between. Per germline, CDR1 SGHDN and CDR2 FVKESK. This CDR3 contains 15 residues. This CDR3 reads CASSQQTVSQETQYF. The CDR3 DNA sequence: TGTGCCAGCAGCCAACAGACAGTTAGCCAAGAGACCCAGTACTTC.